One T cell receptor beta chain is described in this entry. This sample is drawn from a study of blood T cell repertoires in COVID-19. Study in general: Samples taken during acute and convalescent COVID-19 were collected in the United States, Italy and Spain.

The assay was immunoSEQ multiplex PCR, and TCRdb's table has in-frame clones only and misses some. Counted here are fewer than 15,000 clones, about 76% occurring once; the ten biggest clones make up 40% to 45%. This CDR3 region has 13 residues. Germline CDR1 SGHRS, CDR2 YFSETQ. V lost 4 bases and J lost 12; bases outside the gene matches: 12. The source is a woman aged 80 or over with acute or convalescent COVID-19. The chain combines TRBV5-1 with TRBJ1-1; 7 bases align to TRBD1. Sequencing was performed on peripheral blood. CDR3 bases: TGCGCCAGCAGCATGCCGGGACAGCACAATTCTTTCTTT. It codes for CASSMPGQHNSFF.